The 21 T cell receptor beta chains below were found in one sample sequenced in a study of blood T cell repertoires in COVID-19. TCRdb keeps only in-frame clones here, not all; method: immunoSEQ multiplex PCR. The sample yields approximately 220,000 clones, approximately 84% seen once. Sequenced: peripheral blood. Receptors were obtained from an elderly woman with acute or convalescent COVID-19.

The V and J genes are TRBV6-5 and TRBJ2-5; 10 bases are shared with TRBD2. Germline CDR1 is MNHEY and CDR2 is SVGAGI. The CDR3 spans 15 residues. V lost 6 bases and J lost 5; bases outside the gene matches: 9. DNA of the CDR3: TGTGCCAGCAGACAAAGCGGGGGGGCCAGGGAGACCCAGTACTTC. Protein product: CASRQSGGARETQYF.

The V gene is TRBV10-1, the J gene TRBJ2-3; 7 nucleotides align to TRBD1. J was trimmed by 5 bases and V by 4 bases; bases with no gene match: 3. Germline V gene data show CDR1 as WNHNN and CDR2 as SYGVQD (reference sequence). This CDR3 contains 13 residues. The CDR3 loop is CASSAWDRDTQYF. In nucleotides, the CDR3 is TGCGCCAGCAGTGCCTGGGACAGAGATACGCAGTATTTT.

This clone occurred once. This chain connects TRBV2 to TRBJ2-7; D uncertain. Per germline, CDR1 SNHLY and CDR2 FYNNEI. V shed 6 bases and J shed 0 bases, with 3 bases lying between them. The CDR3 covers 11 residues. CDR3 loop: CASSFSYEQYF. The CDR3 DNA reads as TGTGCCAGCAGCTTCTCCTACGAGCAGTACTTC.

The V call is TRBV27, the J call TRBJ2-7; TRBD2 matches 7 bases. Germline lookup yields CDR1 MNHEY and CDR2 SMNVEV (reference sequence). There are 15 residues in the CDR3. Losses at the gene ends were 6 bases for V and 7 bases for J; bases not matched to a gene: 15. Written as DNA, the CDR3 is TGTGCCAGCAGCCCAACTAGCGTTCGGGCTCGGGAGCAGTACTTC. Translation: CASSPTSVRAREQYF.

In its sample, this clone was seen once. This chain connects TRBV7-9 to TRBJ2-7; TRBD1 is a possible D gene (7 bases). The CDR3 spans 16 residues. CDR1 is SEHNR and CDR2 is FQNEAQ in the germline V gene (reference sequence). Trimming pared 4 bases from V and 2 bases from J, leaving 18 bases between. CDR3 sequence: CASSSRTGGGTYEQYF. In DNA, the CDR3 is TGTGCCAGCAGCTCCCGGACAGGAGGGGGTACCTACGAGCAGTACTTC. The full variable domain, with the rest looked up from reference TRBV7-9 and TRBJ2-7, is DTGVSQNPRHKITKRGQNVTFRCDPISEHNRLYWYRQTLGQGPEFLTYFQNEAQLEKSRLLSDRFSAERPKGSFSTLEIQRTEQGDSAMYLCASSSRTGGGTYEQYFGPGTRLTVT.

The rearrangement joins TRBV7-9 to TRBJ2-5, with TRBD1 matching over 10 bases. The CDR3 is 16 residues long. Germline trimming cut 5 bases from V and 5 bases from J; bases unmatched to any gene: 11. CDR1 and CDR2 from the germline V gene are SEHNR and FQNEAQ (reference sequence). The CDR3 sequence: CASSNLMTGGSETQYF. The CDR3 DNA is TGTGCCAGCAGCAACCTAATGACAGGGGGCTCGGAGACCCAGTACTTC.

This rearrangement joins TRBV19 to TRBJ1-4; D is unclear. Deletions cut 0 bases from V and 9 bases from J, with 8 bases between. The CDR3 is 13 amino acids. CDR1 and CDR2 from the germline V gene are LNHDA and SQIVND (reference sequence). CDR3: CASSIDPKQKLFF. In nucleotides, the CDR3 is TGTGCCAGTAGTATAGATCCGAAGCAAAAACTGTTTTTT.

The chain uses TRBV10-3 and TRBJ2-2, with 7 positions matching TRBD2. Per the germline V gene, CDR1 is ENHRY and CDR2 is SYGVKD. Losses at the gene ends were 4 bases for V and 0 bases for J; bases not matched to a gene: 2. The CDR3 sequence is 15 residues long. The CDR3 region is CAISGGTTNTGELFF. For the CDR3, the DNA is TGTGCCATCAGTGGGGGGACTACGAACACCGGGGAGCTGTTTTTT.

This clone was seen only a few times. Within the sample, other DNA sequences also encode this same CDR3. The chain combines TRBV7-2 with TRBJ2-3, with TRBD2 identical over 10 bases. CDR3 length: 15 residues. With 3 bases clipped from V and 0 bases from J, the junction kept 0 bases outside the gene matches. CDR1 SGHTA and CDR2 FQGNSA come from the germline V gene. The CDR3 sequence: CASSLTSGSTDTQYF. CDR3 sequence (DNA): TGTGCCAGCAGCTTGACTAGCGGGAGCACAGATACGCAGTATTTT.

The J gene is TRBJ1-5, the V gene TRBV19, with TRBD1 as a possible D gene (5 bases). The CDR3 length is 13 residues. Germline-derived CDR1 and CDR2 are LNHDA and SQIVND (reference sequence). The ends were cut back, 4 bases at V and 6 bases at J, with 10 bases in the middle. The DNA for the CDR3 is TGTGCCAGTAGTACAGGGAGGACTCAGCCCCAGCATTTT. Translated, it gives CASSTGRTQPQHF.

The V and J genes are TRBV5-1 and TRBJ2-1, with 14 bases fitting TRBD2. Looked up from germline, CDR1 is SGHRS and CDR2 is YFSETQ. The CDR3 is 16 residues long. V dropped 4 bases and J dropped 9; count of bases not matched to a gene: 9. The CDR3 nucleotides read TGCGCCAGCAGCCGACGGACTAGCGGGGGGCCCACTGAGCAGTTCTTC. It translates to CASSRRTSGGPTEQFF.

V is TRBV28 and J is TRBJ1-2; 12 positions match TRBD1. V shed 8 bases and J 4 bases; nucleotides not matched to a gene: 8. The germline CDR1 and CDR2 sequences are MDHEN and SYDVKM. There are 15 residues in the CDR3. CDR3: CASRSGTGGFYGYTF. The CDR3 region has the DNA TGTGCCAGCCGTTCCGGGACAGGGGGCTTCTATGGCTACACCTTC.

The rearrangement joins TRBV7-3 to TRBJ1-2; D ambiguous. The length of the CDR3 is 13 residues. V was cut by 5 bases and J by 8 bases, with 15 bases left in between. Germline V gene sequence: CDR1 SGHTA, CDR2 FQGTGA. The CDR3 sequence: CASSQDNLGGYTF. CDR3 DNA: TGTGCCAGCAGCCAAGACAACCTTGGGGGCTACACCTTC.

The CDR3 region has the DNA TGCGCCAGCAGGGTTTCGGGAGAAGATACGCAGTATTTT. Translating gives CASRVSGEDTQYF. The genes are TRBV5-1 and TRBJ2-3, with a weak D call TRBD2 (6 bases). The ends were cut back, 5 bases at V and 5 bases at J, with 12 bases in the middle. Per germline, CDR1 SGHRS and CDR2 YFSETQ. This CDR3 is 13 amino acids long.

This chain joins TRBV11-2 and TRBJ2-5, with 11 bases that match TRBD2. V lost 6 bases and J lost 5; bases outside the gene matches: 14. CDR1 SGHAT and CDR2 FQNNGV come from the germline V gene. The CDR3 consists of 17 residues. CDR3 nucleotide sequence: TGTGCCAGCAGTCTCACTCTCCCTAGCGGGGGGTGGGAGACCCAGTACTTC. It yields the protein CASSLTLPSGGWETQYF.

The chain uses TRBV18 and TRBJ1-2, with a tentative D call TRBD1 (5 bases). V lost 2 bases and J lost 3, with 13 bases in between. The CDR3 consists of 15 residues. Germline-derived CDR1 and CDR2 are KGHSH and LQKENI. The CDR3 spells CASSPSQGSDYGYTF. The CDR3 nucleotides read TGTGCCAGCTCACCAAGTCAGGGAAGTGACTATGGCTACACCTTC.

The CDR3 DNA reads TGTGCCAGCAGCTTGGGAGGACTAGCTGGCGAGACCCAGTACTTC. Protein: CASSLGGLAGETQYF. This chain joins TRBV5-6 and TRBJ2-5; 8 bases are shared with TRBD2. V was pared by 0 bases and J by 5 bases, with 6 bases of the junction left unmatched. Germline V gives CDR1 SGHDT, CDR2 YYEEEE. CDR3 length: 15 residues.

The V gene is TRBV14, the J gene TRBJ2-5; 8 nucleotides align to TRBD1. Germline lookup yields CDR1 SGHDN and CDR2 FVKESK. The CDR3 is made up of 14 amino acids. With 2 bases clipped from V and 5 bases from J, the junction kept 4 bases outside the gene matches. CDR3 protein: CASSQWQGAETQYF. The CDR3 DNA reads TGTGCCAGCAGCCAATGGCAGGGGGCCGAGACCCAGTACTTC.

CDR3 DNA sequence: TGCGCCAGCAGCTTCGGACAGTATAATTCACCCCTCCACTTT. As protein: CASSFGQYNSPLHF. The chain employs TRBV5-1 and TRBJ1-6; a weak D match, TRBD1 (6 bases). The V gene's germline CDR1 is SGHRS and CDR2 YFSETQ. The CDR3 sequence is 14 residues long. V was clipped by 2 bases and J by 4 bases, with 7 bases between them.

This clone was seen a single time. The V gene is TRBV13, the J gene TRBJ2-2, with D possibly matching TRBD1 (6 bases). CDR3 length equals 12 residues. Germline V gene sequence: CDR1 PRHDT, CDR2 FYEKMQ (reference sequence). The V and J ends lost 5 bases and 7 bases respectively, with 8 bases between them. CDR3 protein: CASSARGGELFF. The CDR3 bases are TGTGCCAGCAGCGCCAGGGGCGGGGAGCTGTTTTTT.

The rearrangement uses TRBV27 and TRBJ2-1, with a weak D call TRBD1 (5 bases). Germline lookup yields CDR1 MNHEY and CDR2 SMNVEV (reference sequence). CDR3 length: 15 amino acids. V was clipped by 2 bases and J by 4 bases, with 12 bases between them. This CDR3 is CASSLRVAGYNEQFF. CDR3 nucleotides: TGTGCCAGCAGTTTACGGGTGGCAGGGTACAATGAGCAGTTCTTC.